This T cell receptor (beta chain) was recovered during a study of blood T cell repertoires in COVID-19. On the study more broadly: Specimens from acute and convalescent COVID-19 originated in the United States, Italy and Spain. PBMCs, B-cell-depleted T cells, or T cells were the source of the cDNA or gDNA that made up the material.

Trimming stripped 5 bases from V and 1 base from J, with 11 bases between. The germline gives CDR1 SGHTA, CDR2 FQGNSA. This CDR3 is 14 amino acids long. Per the study methods: Estimated nucleated cell counts came from reference gene primer amplification. TCRdb's copy holds only in-frame clones and misses some; the assay was immunoSEQ multiplex PCR. V and J calls and clone size are given by that table; D and trimming were obtained from the DNA. The data hold some 360,000 clones, with approximately 89% observed a single time. Seattle enrolled patients during active infection and tracked them longitudinally.

What was sequenced was peripheral blood. The sequence came from a woman aged 55-75 years with COVID-19, enrolled during active disease. The V call is TRBV7-2, the J call TRBJ1-1; no clear D. The CDR3 region is CASSRRGGNTEAFF. The CDR3 bases are TGTGCCAGCAGCAGGCGGGGTGGGAACACTGAAGCTTTCTTT. Based on the CDR3 plus reference TRBV7-2 and TRBJ1-1, the full variable domain is GAGVSQSPSNKVTEKGKDVELRCDPISGHTALYWYRQSLGQGLEFLIYFQGNSAPDKSGLPSDRFSAERTGGSVSTLTIQRTQQEDSAVYLCASSRRGGNTEAFFGQGTRLTVV.